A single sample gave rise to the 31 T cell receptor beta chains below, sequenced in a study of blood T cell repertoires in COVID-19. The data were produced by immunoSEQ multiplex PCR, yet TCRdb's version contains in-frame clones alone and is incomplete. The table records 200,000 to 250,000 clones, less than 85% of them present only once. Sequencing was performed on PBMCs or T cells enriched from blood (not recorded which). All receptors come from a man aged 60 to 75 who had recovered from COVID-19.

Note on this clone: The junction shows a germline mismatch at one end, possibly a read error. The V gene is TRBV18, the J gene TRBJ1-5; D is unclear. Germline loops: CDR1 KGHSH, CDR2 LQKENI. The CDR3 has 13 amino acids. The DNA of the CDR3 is TGTGCCAGCTCACCGATACGTGGGTCCGGCGGAAATTTT. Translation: CASSPIRGSGGNF.

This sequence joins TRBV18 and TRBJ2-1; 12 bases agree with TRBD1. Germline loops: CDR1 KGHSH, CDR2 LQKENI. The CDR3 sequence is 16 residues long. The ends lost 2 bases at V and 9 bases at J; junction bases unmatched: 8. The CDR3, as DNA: TGTGCCAGCTCACCAACACCGGGACAGGGGGCAAGTGAGCAGTTCTTC. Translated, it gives CASSPTPGQGASEQFF.

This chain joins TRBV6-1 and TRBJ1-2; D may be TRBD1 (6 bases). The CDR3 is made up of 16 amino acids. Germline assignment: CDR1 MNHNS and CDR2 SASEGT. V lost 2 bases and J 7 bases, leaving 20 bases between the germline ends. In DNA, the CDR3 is TGTGCCAGCAGTGAATTGGGGGCAGGGGAGTTCAGTGGCTACACCTTC. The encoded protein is CASSELGAGEFSGYTF.

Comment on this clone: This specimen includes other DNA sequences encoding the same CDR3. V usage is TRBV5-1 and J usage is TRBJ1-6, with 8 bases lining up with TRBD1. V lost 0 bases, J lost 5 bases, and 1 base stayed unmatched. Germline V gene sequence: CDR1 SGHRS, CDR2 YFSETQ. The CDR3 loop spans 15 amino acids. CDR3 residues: CASSLGQGNNSPLHF. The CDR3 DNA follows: TGCGCCAGCAGCTTGGGACAGGGGAATAATTCACCCCTCCACTTT.

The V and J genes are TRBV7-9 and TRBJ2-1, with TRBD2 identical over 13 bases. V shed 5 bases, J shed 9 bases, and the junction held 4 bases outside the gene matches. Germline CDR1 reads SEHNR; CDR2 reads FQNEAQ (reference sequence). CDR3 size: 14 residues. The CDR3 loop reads CASSPGLAGAEQFF. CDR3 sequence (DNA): TGTGCCAGCAGCCCCGGACTAGCGGGGGCTGAGCAGTTCTTC. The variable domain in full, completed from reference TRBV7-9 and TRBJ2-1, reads DTGVSQNPRHKITKRGQNVTFRCDPISEHNRLYWYRQTLGQGPEFLTYFQNEAQLEKSRLLSDRFSAERPKGSFSTLEIQRTEQGDSAMYLCASSPGLAGAEQFFGPGTRLTVL.

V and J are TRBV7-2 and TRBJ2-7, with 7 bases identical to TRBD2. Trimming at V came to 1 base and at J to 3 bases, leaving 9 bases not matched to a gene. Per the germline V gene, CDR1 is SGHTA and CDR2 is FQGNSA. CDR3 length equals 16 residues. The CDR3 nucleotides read TGTGCCAGCAGCTTAGGAGGGCAGCGGGGAAACTACGAGCAGTACTTC. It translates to CASSLGGQRGNYEQYF.

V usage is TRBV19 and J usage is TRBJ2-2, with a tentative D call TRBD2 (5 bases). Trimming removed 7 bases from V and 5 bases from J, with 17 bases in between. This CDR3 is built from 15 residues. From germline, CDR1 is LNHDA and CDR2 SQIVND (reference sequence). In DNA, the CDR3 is TGTGCCAGTAAATCGGGGAGTTGGGTGACCGGGGAGCTGTTTTTT. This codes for CASKSGSWVTGELFF.

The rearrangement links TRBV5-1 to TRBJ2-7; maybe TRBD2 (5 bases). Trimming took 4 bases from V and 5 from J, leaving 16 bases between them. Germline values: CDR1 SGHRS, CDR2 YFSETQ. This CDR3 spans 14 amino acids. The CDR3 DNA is TGCGCCAGCAGCACTAGTATTGGGTGGGACGAGCAGTACTTC. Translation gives CASSTSIGWDEQYF.

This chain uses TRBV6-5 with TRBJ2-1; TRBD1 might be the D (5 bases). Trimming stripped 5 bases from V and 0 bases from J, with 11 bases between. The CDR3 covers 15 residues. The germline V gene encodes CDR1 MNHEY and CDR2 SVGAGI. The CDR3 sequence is CASSTQTASYNEQFF. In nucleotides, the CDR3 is TGTGCCAGCAGTACCCAGACAGCCTCCTACAATGAGCAGTTCTTC.

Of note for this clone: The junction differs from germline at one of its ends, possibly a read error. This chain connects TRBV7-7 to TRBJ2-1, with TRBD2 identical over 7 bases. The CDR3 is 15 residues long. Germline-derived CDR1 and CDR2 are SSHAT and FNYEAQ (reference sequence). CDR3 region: CASSSAAGSDNEQFF. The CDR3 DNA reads TGTGCTAGCAGCTCAGCAGCGGGGTCAGACAATGAGCAGTTCTTC.

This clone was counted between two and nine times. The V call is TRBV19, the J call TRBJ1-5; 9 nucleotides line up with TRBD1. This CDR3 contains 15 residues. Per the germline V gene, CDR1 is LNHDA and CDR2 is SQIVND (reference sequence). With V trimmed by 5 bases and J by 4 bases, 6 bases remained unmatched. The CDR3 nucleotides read TGTGCCAGTAGTTCAGGACAGGGGAGGAATCAGCCCCAGCATTTT. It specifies CASSSGQGRNQPQHF.

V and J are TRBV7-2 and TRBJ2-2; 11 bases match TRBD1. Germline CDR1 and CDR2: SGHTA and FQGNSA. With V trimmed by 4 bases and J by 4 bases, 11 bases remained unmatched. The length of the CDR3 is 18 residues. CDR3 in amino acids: CASSSGTGGSWSTGELFF. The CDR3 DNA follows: TGTGCCAGCAGCTCCGGGACAGGGGGGTCGTGGTCCACCGGGGAGCTGTTTTTT.

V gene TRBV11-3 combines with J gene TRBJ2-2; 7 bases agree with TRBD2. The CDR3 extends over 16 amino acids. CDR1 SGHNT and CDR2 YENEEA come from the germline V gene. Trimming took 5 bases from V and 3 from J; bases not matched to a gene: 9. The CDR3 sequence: CASSPRPGRDTGELFF. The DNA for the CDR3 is TGTGCCAGCAGCCCCCGTCCGGGGAGGGACACCGGGGAGCTGTTTTTT.

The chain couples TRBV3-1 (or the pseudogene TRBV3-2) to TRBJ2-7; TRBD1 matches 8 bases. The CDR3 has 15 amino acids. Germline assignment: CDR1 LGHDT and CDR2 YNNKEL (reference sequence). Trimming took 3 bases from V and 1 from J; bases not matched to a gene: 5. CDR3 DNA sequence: TGTGCCAGCAGCCAGGGACAGGCACCTTCCTACGAGCAGTACTTC. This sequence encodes CASSQGQAPSYEQYF.

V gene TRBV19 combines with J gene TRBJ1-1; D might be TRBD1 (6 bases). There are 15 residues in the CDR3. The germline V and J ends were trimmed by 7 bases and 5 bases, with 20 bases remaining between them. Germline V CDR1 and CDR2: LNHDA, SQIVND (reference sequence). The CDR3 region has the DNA TGTGCCAGTACCAACCCTAGCGGGGGCCGAACTGAAGCTTTCTTT. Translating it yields CASTNPSGGRTEAFF. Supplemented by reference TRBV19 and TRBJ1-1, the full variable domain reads DGGITQSPKYLFRKEGQNVTLSCEQNLNHDAMYWYRQDPGQGLRLIYYSQIVNDFQKGDIAEGYSVSREKKESFPLTVTSAQKNPTAFYLCASTNPSGGRTEAFFGQGTRLTVV.

This chain's CDR3 is CASSPHFGGLPGELFF. The CDR3, as DNA: TGCGCCAGCAGCCCCCATTTCGGGGGTCTCCCCGGGGAGCTGTTTTTT. The J gene is TRBJ2-2, the V gene TRBV5-1; perhaps TRBD2 as D (6 bases). The CDR3 extends over 16 amino acids. In germline, CDR1 is SGHRS, CDR2 YFSETQ. The V gene lost 4 bases and the J gene lost 6 bases, with 19 bases spanning the gap.

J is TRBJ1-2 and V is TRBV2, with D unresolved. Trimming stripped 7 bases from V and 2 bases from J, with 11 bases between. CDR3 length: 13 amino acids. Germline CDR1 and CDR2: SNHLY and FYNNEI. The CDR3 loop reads CASTYLENYGYTF. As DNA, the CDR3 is TGTGCCAGCACCTATCTAGAAAACTATGGCTACACCTTC. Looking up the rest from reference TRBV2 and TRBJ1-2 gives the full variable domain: EPEVTQTPSHQVTQMGQEVILRCVPISNHLYFYWYRQILGQKVEFLVSFYNNEISEKSEIFDDQFSVERPDGSNFTLKIRSTKLEDSAMYFCASTYLENYGYTFGSGTRLTVV.

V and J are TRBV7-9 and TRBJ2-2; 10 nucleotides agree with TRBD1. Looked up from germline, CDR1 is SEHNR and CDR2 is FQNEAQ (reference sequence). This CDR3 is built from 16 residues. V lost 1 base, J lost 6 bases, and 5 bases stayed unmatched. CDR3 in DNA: TGTGCCAGCAGCTTAGGGGACAGGGGTAAAGCCGGGGAGCTGTTTTTT. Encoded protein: CASSLGDRGKAGELFF. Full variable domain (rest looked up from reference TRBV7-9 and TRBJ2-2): DTGVSQNPRHKITKRGQNVTFRCDPISEHNRLYWYRQTLGQGPEFLTYFQNEAQLEKSRLLSDRFSAERPKGSFSTLEIQRTEQGDSAMYLCASSLGDRGKAGELFFGEGSRLTVL.

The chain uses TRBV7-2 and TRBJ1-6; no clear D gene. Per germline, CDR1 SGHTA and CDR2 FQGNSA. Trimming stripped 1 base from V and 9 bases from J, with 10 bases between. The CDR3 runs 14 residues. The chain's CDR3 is CASSLESAVSPLHF. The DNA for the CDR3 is TGTGCCAGCAGCTTAGAGTCAGCGGTTTCACCCCTCCACTTT. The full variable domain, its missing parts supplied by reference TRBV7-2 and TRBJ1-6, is GAGVSQSPSNKVTEKGKDVELRCDPISGHTALYWYRQSLGQGLEFLIYFQGNSAPDKSGLPSDRFSAERTGGSVSTLTIQRTQQEDSAVYLCASSLESAVSPLHFGNGTRLTVT.

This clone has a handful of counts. The CDR3 protein is CASSKGTGFSSPLHF. In DNA form, the CDR3 reads TGTGCCAGCAGCAAAGGTACAGGGTTTAGTTCACCCCTCCACTTT. V and J are TRBV11-2 and TRBJ1-6; tentative D call: TRBD1 (6 bases). Trimming stripped 5 bases from V and 9 bases from J, with 17 bases between. Germline-derived CDR1 and CDR2 are SGHAT and FQNNGV. The CDR3 is made up of 15 amino acids. Supplemented by reference TRBV11-2 and TRBJ1-6, the full variable domain reads EAGVAQSPRYKIIEKRQSVAFWCNPISGHATLYWYQQILGQGPKLLIQFQNNGVVDDSQLPKDRFSAERLKGVDSTLKIQPAKLEDSAVYLCASSKGTGFSSPLHFGNGTRLTVT.

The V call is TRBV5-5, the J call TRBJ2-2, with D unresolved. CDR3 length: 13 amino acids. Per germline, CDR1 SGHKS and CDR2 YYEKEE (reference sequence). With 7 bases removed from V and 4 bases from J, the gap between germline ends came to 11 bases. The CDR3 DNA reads TGTGCCAGCGGGCCTCCAGTCACCGGGGAGCTGTTTTTT. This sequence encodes CASGPPVTGELFF.

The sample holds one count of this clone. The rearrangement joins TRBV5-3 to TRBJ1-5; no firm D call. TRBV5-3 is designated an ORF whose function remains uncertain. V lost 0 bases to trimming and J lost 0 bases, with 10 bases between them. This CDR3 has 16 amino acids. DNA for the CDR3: TGTGCCAGAAGCTTGGGGCGGAGGTATAGCAATCAGCCCCAGCATTTT. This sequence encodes CARSLGRRYSNQPQHF.

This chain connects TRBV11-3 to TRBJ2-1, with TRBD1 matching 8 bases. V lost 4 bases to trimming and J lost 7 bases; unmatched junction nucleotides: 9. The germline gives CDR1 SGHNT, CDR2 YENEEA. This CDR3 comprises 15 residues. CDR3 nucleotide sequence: TGTGCCAGCAGCTCGGGACAGGTTTGGGCGAATGAGCAGTTCTTC. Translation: CASSSGQVWANEQFF.

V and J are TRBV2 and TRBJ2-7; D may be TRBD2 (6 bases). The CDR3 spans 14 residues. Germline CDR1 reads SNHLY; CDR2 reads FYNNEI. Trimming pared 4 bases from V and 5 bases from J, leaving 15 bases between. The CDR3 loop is CASSVRDFADEQYF. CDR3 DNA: TGTGCCAGCAGTGTCAGGGACTTCGCGGACGAGCAGTACTTC.

CDR3 in amino acids: CASSLGFSEAFF. The CDR3 DNA follows: TGTGCCAGCAGCTTAGGGTTCAGTGAAGCTTTCTTT. The V gene is TRBV7-2, the J gene TRBJ1-1; no reliable D call. The V gene's germline CDR1 is SGHTA and CDR2 FQGNSA. This CDR3 spans 12 amino acids. V lost 1 base, J lost 7 bases, and 7 bases lay in between.

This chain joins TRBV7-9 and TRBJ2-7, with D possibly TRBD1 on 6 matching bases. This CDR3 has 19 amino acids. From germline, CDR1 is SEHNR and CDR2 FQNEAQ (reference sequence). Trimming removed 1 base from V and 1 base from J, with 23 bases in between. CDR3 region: CASSLEWGQLGSGSYEQYF. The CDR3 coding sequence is TGTGCCAGCAGCTTAGAATGGGGGCAGCTTGGGTCGGGATCCTACGAGCAGTACTTC.

CDR3 sequence reads: CASSQDTTGISYEQYF. The CDR3 DNA reads TGTGCCAGCAGCCAAGATACAACAGGGATCTCCTACGAGCAGTACTTC. The V and J genes are TRBV3-1 (or the pseudogene TRBV3-2) and TRBJ2-7; a possible D gene is TRBD1 (6 bases). Trimming took 0 bases from V and 0 from J, leaving 12 bases between them. This CDR3 comprises 16 residues. Per germline, CDR1 LGHDT and CDR2 YNNKEL (reference sequence).

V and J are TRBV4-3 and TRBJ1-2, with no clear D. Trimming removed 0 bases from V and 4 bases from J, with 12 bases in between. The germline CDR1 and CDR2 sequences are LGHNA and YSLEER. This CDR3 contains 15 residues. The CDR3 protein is CASSQDLSTGYGYTF. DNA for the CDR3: TGCGCCAGCAGCCAAGATTTAAGCACTGGCTATGGCTACACCTTC.

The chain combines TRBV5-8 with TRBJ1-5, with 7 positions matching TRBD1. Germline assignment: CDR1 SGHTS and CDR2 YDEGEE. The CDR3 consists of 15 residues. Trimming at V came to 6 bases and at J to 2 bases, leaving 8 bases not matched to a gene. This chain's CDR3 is CASNLGQERNQPQHF. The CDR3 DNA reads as TGTGCCAGCAACCTTGGACAGGAGCGCAATCAGCCCCAGCATTTT.

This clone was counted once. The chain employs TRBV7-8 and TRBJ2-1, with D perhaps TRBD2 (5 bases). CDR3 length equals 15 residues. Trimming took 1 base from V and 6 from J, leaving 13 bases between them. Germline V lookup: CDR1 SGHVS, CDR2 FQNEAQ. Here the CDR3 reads CASSLGRLAGNEQFF. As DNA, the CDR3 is TGTGCCAGCAGCTTAGGGAGGCTAGCAGGCAATGAGCAGTTCTTC.

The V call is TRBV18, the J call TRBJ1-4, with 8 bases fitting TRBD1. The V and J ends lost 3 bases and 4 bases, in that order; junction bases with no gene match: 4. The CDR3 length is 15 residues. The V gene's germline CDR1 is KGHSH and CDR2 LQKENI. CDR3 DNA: TGTGCCAGCTCACCCACAGGGGGTGGTAATGAAAAACTGTTTTTT. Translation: CASSPTGGGNEKLFF.